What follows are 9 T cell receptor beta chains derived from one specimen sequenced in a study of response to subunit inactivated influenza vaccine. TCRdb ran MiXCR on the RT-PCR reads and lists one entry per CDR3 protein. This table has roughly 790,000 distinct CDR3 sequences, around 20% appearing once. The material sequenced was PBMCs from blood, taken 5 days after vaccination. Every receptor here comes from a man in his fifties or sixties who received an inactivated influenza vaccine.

CDR3 loop: CASSPYAGGGNNEQFF. As DNA, the CDR3 is TGTGCCAGCAGTCCCTATGCAGGGGGGGGTAACAATGAGCAGTTCTTC. The V and J genes are TRBV28 and TRBJ2-1; TRBD1 or TRBD2 may be the D gene (7 bases each). There are 16 residues in the CDR3. Trimming left V 5 bases short and J 5 bases short, with 19 bases between. CDR1 and CDR2 from the germline V gene are MDHEN and SYDVKM.

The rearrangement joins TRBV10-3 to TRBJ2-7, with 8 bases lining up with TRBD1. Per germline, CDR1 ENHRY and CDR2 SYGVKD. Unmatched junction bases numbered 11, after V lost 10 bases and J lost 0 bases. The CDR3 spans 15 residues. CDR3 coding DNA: TGTGCCACCGGGACAGGCGATTATATCTCCTACGAGCAGTACTTC. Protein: CATGTGDYISYEQYF.

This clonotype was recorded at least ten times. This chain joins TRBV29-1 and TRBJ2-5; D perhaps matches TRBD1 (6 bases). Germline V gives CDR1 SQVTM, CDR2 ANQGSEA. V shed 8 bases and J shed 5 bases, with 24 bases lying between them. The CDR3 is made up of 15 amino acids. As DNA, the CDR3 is TGCAGCACCAACCCACTGACAGGCGAGGGCGAGACCCAGTACTTC. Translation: CSTNPLTGEGETQYF.

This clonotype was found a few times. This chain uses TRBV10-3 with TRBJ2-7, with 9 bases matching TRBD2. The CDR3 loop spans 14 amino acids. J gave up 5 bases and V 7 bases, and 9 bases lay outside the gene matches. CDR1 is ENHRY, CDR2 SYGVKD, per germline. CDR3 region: CAIIPSGRINEQYF. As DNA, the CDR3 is TGTGCCATCATTCCAAGCGGGAGGATCAACGAGCAGTACTTC.

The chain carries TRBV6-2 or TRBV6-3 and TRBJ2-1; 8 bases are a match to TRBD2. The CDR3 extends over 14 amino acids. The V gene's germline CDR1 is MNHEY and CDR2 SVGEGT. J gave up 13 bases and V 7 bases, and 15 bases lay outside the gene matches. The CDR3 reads CASTPFLAGGGQFF. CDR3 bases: TGTGCCAGCACCCCTTTTTTGGCGGGGGGAGGACAGTTCTTC.

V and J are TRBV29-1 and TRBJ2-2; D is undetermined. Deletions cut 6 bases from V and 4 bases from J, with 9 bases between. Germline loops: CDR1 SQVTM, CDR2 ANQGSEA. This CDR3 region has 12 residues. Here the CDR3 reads CSVPWGTGELFF. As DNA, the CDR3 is TGCAGCGTGCCGTGGGGCACCGGGGAGCTGTTTTTT.

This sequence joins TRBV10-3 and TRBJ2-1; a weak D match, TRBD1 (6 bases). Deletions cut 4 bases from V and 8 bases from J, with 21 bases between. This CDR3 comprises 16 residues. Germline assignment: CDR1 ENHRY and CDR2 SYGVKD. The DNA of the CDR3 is TGTGCCATCAGTGCCCCGTCCGGAGGAGAGGGGGATGAGCAGTTCTTC. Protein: CAISAPSGGEGDEQFF.

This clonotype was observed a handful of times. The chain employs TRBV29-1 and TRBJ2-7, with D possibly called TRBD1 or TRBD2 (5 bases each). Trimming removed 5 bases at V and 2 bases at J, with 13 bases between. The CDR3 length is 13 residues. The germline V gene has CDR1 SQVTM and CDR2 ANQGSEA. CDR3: CSVRDASTYEQYF. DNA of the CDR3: TGCAGCGTTCGGGACGCATCAACCTACGAGCAGTACTTC.

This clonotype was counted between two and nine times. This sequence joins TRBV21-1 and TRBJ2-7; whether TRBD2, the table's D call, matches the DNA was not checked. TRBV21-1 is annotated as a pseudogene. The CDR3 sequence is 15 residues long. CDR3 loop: CASSKPGLASYEQYF. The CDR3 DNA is TGTGCCAGCAGCAAACCGGGACTAGCTTCCTACGAGCAGTACTTC.